Each of the 23 T cell receptor beta chains below was sequenced from the same sample in a study. Amplification of TRBV12-4/TRBJ1-2 clonotypes used adaptor-ligated barcode primers. TCRdb independently ran MiXCR on the multiplex PCR reads; one entry per CDR3 protein. The sample gives hundreds of distinct CDR3 sequences, around 28% of which show up once; roughly 17% is in the top ten. Sequenced input: tumor-infiltrating naive CD4+ T cells sorted from the breast tumor. The subset is: naive CD4+ T cells, CD4+CD45RA+CD25-. These receptors were taken from a female donor with breast cancer.

By sample fraction, this clonotype is medium-sized. Written as DNA, the CDR3 is TGTGCCAGCAGTCGAGTGGAGCTGGGCTATGGCTACACCTTC. Protein sequence: CASSRVELGYGYTF. The gene calls are TRBV12-3 or TRBV12-4 and TRBJ1-2; D ambiguous. The CDR3 has 14 residues. V lost 5 bases and J 4 bases, leaving 14 bases between the germline ends.

This clonotype is deemed large. The chain carries TRBV12-3 or TRBV12-4 and TRBJ1-2, with D perhaps matching TRBD1 (6 bases). CDR3 length: 16 residues. The V end lost 1 base, the J end lost 4 bases, and 16 bases lay between the germline ends. The chain's CDR3 is CASSLVGQLNPYGYTF. For the CDR3, the DNA is TGTGCCAGCAGTTTAGTCGGACAGTTAAACCCCTATGGCTACACCTTC.

This clonotype was seen a few times. V is TRBV12-3 or TRBV12-4 and J is TRBJ1-2; D is ambiguous. This CDR3 region has 16 residues. Trimming cost V 8 bases and J 4 bases, with 23 bases left between them. As DNA, the CDR3 is TGTGCCAGCGCACAAGGGTTCGCCACGGGATTCTATGGCTACACCTTC. Its translation: CASAQGFATGFYGYTF.

This clonotype is large by share. The chain has TRBV12-3 or TRBV12-4 and TRBJ1-2, with a possible D match to TRBD1 (5 bases). The CDR3 covers 12 residues. V was pared by 6 bases and J by 5 bases, with 10 bases between. The CDR3 here is CASRTRQYGYTF. CDR3 in DNA: TGTGCCAGCAGGACCCGACAGTATGGCTACACCTTC.

This clonotype is large by share. This chain's CDR3 is CASSRHDRGFYGYTF. CDR3 coding DNA: TGTGCCAGCAGTCGTCACGACAGGGGATTCTATGGCTACACCTTC. The chain links TRBV12-3 or TRBV12-4 to TRBJ1-2; 8 bases are shared with TRBD1. The CDR3 is 15 residues long. After removal of 5 bases from V and 4 bases from J, the junction contained 9 bases not matched to a gene.

Judged by abundance, this clonotype is large. The V call is TRBV12-3 or TRBV12-4, the J call TRBJ1-2; perhaps TRBD1 as D (6 bases). Trimming removed 5 bases from V and 4 bases from J, with 14 bases in between. The CDR3 length is 14 residues. DNA for the CDR3: TGTGCCAGCAGTATCTTACAGGGAAGCTATGGCTACACCTTC. Translation gives CASSILQGSYGYTF.

This clonotype is classed as large. The rearrangement uses TRBV12-3 or TRBV12-4 and TRBJ1-2; no firm D call. With 6 bases removed from V and 4 bases from J, the gap between germline ends came to 9 bases. The CDR3 sequence is 12 residues long. The CDR3 sequence: CASRNRGYGYTF. The CDR3 DNA reads TGTGCCAGCAGAAACCGGGGCTATGGCTACACCTTC.

Comment on this clonotype: The limits of the CDR3 on the DNA are not certain, so only TCRdb's listed CDR3 is given. V and J are TRBV12-3 or TRBV12-4 and TRBJ1-2. The CDR3 has 12 residues if both end residues are counted. The CDR3: CACSFSSYGCTF.

The sample holds a few counts of this clonotype. The V call is TRBV12-3 or TRBV12-4, the J call TRBJ1-2; 9 bases map to TRBD1. The V and J ends lost 5 bases and 4 bases, in that order; junction bases with no gene match: 5. The CDR3 covers 14 residues. The CDR3 loop reads CASSPADRGYGYTF. Here the CDR3 DNA reads TGTGCCAGCAGTCCGGCGGACAGGGGCTATGGCTACACCTTC.

In its sample, this clonotype was seen a few times. This may be a read error: a much more frequent sequence differs by one nucleotide. V gene TRBV12-3 or TRBV12-4 combines with J gene TRBJ1-2; a weak D match, TRBD1 (5 bases). The CDR3 is 13 amino acids. The chain's CDR3 is CASRPGRAYGHTF. The CDR3 coding sequence is TGTGCCAGCAGGCCTGGCAGGGCCTATGGCCACACCTTC.

This clonotype ranks as medium-sized (0.01 to 0.1%). The CDR3 sequence is CASSLREQGYTF. CDR3 sequence (DNA): TGTGCCAGCAGTTTAAGGGAGCAAGGCTACACCTTC. The genes are TRBV12-3 or TRBV12-4 and TRBJ1-2; D unresolved. This CDR3 has 12 amino acids. The germline V and J ends were trimmed by 2 bases and 8 bases, with 9 bases remaining between them.

By share of the sample, this clonotype is medium-sized. This rearrangement joins TRBV12-3 or TRBV12-4 to TRBJ1-2; no reliable D call. V lost 3 bases, J lost 3 bases, and 8 bases lay in between. The CDR3 has 13 amino acids. CDR3 nucleotides: TGTGCCAGCAGTTTCACCGTTTACTATGGCTACACCTTC. It specifies CASSFTVYYGYTF.

This clonotype came up a few times. J is TRBJ1-2 and V is TRBV12-3 or TRBV12-4; D is undetermined. V was pared by 4 bases and J by 0 bases, with 12 bases between. CDR3 length equals 15 residues. CDR3 nucleotides: TGTGCCAGCAGTTATTCCCGGGCGGCTAACTATGGCTACACCTTC. Amino acid sequence: CASSYSRAANYGYTF.

In this sample, this clonotype turned up a few times. A read error is possible here, since a much larger clone lies one base away. The rearrangement uses TRBV12-3 or TRBV12-4 and TRBJ1-2, with TRBD1 matching 7 bases. The J segment lost 7 bases and the V segment lost 8 bases, leaving 13 bases of the junction unmatched. This CDR3 contains 14 residues. CDR3 coding DNA: TGTGCCAGCGGCAAGACAGGGCTTCCAAGTGGCTACACCTTC. It specifies CASGKTGLPSGYTF.

By sample fraction, this clonotype is large. The rearrangement uses TRBV12-3 or TRBV12-4 and TRBJ1-2, with D tentatively TRBD1 (5 bases). The CDR3 is 13 amino acids. V lost 4 bases, J lost 5 bases, and 11 bases lay in between. In DNA form, the CDR3 reads TGTGCCAGCAGTTCGAGGGGATGGTATGGCTACACCTTC. Residues: CASSSRGWYGYTF.

This clonotype counts as large (0.1 to 1%). The chain carries TRBV12-3 or TRBV12-4 and TRBJ1-2; 9 bases agree with TRBD1. The V and J ends lost 1 base and 5 bases, in that order; junction bases with no gene match: 2. The CDR3 sequence is 14 residues long. CDR3 in DNA: TGTGCCAGCAGTTTAGAAGGACAGGGGTATGGCTACACCTTC. Its translation is CASSLEGQGYGYTF.

This clonotype was counted between two and nine times. J is TRBJ1-1 and V is TRBV12-3 or TRBV12-4; D is unresolved. The CDR3 is 13 residues long. V was clipped by 6 bases and J by 5 bases, with 13 bases between them. The CDR3: CASRFHIGTEAFF. As DNA, the CDR3 is TGTGCCAGCAGGTTCCACATTGGGACTGAAGCTTTCTTT.

This clonotype ranks as large. This chain joins TRBV12-3 or TRBV12-4 and TRBJ1-2; the D is unclear. The V gene lost 10 bases and the J gene lost 10 bases, with 13 bases spanning the gap. The CDR3 is made up of 10 amino acids. For the CDR3, the DNA is TGTGCCACCAGATTCGGGGACTACACCTTC. This encodes CATRFGDYTF.

By its share, this clonotype is medium-sized. The gene calls are TRBV12-3 or TRBV12-4 and TRBJ1-2; possible D gene TRBD1, 5 bases. CDR3 length equals 15 residues. Trimming left V 7 bases short and J 8 bases short, with 23 bases between. As DNA, the CDR3 is TGTGCCAGCACTCAAAGGGGAGACGCCGCCCGGGGCTACACCTTC. Its translation is CASTQRGDAARGYTF.

This clonotype occurred a few times. The gene calls are TRBV12-3 or TRBV12-4 and TRBJ1-2, with D hard to call. V was pared by 2 bases and J by 8 bases, with 9 bases between. The length of the CDR3 is 12 residues. The CDR3 spells CASSLSGQGYTF. CDR3 coding DNA: TGTGCCAGCAGTTTAAGTGGGCAAGGCTACACCTTC.

Comment on this clonotype: A much larger clone sits a single nucleotide away, making a read error possible. The J gene is TRBJ1-2, the V gene TRBV12-3 or TRBV12-4, with TRBD1 matching over 7 bases. V lost 6 bases and J lost 0; bases outside the gene matches: 7. The CDR3 consists of 15 residues. This CDR3 is CASRETGTANYGYTF. The CDR3 nucleotides are TGTGCCAGCAGAGAGACAGGGACTGCTAACTATGGCTACACCTTC.

This clonotype was seen once. This chain uses TRBV12-3 or TRBV12-4 with TRBJ1-2; D unclear. The CDR3 spans 11 residues. The V and J ends lost 8 bases and 11 bases respectively, with 15 bases between them. The CDR3 loop reads CASGLMMAYTF. In DNA form, the CDR3 reads TGTGCCAGCGGGCTGATGATGGCGTACACCTTC.

Remarks on this clonotype: Germline and junction disagree at one end, which may indicate a read error. This sequence joins TRBV12-3 or TRBV12-4 and TRBJ1-2, with D possibly matching TRBD1 (5 bases). There are 13 residues in the CDR3. CDR3 residues: CASGLNRSYGNTF. The CDR3 nucleotides read TGTGCCAGCGGTTTAAACAGGAGCTATGGCAACACCTTC.